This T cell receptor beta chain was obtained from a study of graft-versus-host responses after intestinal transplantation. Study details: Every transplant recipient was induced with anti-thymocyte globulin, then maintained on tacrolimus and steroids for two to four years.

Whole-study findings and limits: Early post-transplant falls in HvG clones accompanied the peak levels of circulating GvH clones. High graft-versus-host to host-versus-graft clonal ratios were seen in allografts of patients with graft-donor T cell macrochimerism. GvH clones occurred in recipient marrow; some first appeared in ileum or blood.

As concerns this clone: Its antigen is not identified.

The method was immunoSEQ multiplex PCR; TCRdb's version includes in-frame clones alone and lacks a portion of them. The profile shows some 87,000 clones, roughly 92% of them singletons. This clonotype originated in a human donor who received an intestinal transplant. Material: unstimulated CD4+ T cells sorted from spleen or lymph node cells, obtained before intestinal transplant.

The CDR3 sequence is CASSPQGAGGYTF. The CDR3, as DNA: TGTGCCAGCAGTCCCCAGGGGGCTGGTGGCTACACCTTC. The rearrangement joins TRBV27 to TRBJ1-2; TRBD1 matches 8 bases. Trimming removed 5 bases from V and 7 bases from J; junction bases left unmatched: 6. The CDR3 is made up of 13 amino acids. Germline CDR1 MNHEY, CDR2 SMNVEV (reference sequence).